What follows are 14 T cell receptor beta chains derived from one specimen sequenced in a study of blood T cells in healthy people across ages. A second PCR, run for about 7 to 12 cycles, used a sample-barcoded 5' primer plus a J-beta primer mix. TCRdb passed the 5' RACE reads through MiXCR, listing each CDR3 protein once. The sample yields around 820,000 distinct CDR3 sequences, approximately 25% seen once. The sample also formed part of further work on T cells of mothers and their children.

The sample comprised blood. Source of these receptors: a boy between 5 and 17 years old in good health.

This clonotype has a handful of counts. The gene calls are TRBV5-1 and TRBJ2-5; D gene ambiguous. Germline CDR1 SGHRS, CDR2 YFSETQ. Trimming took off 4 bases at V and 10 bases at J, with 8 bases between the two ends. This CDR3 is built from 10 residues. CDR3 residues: CASSGSSQYF. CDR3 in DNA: TGCGCCAGCAGCGGTTCTAGCCAGTACTTC. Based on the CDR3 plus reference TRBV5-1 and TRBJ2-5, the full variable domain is KAGVTQTPRYLIKTRGQQVTLSCSPISGHRSVSWYQQTPGQGLQFLFEYFSETQRNKGNFPGRFSGRQFSNSRSEMNVSTLELGDSALYLCASSGSSQYFGPGTRLLVL.

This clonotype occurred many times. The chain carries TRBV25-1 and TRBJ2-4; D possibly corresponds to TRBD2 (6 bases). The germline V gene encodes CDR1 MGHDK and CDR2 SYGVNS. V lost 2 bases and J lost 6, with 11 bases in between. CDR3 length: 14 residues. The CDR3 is CASSEGGYGNIQYF. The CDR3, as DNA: TGTGCCAGCAGTGAAGGAGGGTACGGAAACATTCAGTACTTC.

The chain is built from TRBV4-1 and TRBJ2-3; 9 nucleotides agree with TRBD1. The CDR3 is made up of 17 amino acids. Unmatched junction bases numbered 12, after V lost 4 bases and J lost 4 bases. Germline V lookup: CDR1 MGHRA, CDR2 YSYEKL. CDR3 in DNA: TGCGCCAGCAGCCCCTCCGCGACAGGGGGGTCATCAGATACGCAGTATTTT. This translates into CASSPSATGGSSDTQYF.

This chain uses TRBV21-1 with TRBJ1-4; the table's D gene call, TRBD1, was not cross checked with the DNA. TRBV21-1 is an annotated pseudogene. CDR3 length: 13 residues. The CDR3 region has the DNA TGTGCCAGCAGGGGGGGTGGGGGAGAAAATCTGTTTTTT. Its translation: CASRGGGGENLFF.

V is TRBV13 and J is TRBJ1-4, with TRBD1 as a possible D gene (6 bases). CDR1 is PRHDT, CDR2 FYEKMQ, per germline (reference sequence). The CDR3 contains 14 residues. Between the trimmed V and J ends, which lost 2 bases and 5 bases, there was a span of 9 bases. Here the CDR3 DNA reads TGTGCCAGCAGCTTAAGAGGACAGAATGAAAAACTGTTTTTT. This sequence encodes CASSLRGQNEKLFF.

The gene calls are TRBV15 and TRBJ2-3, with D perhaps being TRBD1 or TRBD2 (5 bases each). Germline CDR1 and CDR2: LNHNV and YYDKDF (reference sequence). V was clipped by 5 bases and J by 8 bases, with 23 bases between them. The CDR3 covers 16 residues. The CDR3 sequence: CATSSKLGTAVGTQYF. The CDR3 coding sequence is TGTGCCACCAGCTCAAAATTGGGGACGGCTGTGGGTACGCAGTATTTT. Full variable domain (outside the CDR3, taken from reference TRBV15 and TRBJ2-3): DAMVIQNPRYQVTQFGKPVTLSCSQTLNHNVMYWYQQKSSQAPKLLFHYYDKDFNNEADTPDNFQSRRPNTSFCFLDIRSPGLGDTAMYLCATSSKLGTAVGTQYFGPGTRLTVL.

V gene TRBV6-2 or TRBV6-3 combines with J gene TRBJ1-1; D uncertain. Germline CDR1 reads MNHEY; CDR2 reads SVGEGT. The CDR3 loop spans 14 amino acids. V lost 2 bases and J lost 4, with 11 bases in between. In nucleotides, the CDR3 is TGTGCCAGCAGTTACAGCGGTATTCTCACTGAAGCTTTCTTT. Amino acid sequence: CASSYSGILTEAFF.

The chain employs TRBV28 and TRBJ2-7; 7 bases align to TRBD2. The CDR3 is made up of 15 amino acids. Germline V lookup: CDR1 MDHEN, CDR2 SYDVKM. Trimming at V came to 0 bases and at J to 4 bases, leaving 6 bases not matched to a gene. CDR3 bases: TGTGCCAGCAGTTTATGGGGCGCGGGAGAGTACGAGCAGTACTTC. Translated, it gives CASSLWGAGEYEQYF.

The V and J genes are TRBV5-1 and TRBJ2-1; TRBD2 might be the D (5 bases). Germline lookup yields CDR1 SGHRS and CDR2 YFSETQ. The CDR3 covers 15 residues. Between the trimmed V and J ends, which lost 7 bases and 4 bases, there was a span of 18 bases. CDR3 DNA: TGCGCCAGCGCACCCCCAGAGCGGATATACAATGAGCAGTTCTTC. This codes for CASAPPERIYNEQFF.

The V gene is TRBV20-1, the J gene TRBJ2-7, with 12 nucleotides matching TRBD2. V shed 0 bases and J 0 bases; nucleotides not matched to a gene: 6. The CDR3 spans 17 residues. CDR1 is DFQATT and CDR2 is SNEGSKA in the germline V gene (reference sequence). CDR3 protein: CSARDLGLAGSSYEQYF. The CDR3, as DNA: TGCAGTGCTAGAGATTTGGGACTAGCGGGTTCCTCCTACGAGCAGTACTTC.

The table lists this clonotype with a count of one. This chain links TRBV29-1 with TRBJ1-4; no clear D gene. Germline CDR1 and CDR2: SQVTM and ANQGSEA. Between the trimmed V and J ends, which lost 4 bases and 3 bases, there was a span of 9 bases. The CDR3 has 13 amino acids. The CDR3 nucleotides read TGCAGCGTTGTGGAGGGTCCTAATGAAAAACTGTTTTTT. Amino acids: CSVVEGPNEKLFF.

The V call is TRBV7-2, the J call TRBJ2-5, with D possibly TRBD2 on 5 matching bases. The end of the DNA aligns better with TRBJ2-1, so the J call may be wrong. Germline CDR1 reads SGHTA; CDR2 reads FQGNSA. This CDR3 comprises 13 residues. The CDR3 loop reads CASSLGRVDEQFF. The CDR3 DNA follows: TGTGCCAGCAGCTTGGGGAGAGTGGATGAGCAGTTCTTC.

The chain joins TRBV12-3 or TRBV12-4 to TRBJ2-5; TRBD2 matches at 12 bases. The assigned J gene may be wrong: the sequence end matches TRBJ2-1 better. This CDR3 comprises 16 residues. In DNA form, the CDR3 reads TGTGCCAGCAGTTTAACTAGCGGGGGGCCCGGTTTGACGCAGTTCTTC. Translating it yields CASSLTSGGPGLTQFF.

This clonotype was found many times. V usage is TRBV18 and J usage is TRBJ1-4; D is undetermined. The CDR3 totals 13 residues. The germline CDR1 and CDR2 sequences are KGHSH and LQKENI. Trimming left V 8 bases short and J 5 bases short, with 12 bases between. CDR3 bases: TGTGCCAGCAGCCCCGGGCGAAATGAAAAACTGTTTTTT. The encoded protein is CASSPGRNEKLFF.